The 16 T cell receptor beta chains below were found in one sample sequenced in a study of shared clonotypes between healthy human individuals. Measured with immunoSEQ multiplex PCR; TCRdb has only the in-frame clones, and not every one. Here the sample spans 1.6 million or so clones, roughly 96% being singletons. Sequences were obtained from naive CD4+ T cells sorted from blood. Documented subset: CD45RA+ positively selected. The receptors come from a man between 25 and 39 years old in good health.

The gene calls are TRBV5-1 and TRBJ2-1; a possible D gene is TRBD1 (6 bases). The CDR3 spans 15 residues. Between the trimmed V and J ends, which lost 0 bases and 6 bases, there was a span of 13 bases. CDR1 is SGHRS, CDR2 YFSETQ, per germline. As DNA, the CDR3 is TGCGCCAGCAGCTTGGCAGGGGCTGCGAGCAATGAGCAGTTCTTC. It specifies CASSLAGAASNEQFF.

A single count supports this clone. The V call is TRBV18, the J call TRBJ2-1; D is possibly TRBD2 (6 bases). Trimming removed 8 bases from V and 10 bases from J, with 15 bases in between. This CDR3 has 12 residues. Germline assignment: CDR1 KGHSH and CDR2 LQKENI. CDR3 region: CASAPEGLEQFF. As DNA, the CDR3 is TGTGCCAGCGCGCCGGAGGGCCTGGAGCAGTTCTTC.

Only one count was recorded for this clone. The junction departs from germline at one end; a sequencing error may be responsible. V gene TRBV7-7 combines with J gene TRBJ2-1; D may be TRBD2 (5 bases). Germline V gene sequence: CDR1 SSHAT, CDR2 FNYEAQ (reference sequence). The CDR3 totals 14 residues. The chain's CDR3 is CASSLASGYNEQFF. DNA of the CDR3: TGTGCTAGCAGCTTAGCATCGGGGTACAATGAGCAGTTCTTC.

This CDR3 is CASSSIAGDENEQFF. The CDR3 DNA sequence: TGTGCCAGCAGCTCGATAGCGGGAGATGAGAATGAGCAGTTCTTC. V and J are TRBV7-3 and TRBJ2-1; 9 nucleotides align to TRBD2. After removal of 4 bases from V and 7 bases from J, the junction contained 8 bases not matched to a gene. The V gene's germline CDR1 is SGHTA and CDR2 FQGTGA. This CDR3 has 15 amino acids. Filled out from reference TRBV7-3 and TRBJ2-1, the complete variable domain reads GAGVSQTPSNKVTEKGKYVELRCDPISGHTALYWYRQSLGQGPEFLIYFQGTGAADDSGLPNDRFFAVRPEGSVSTLKIQRTERGDSAVYLCASSSIAGDENEQFFGPGTRLTVL.

The V gene is TRBV28, the J gene TRBJ2-5; 15 bases line up with TRBD2. Germline V lookup: CDR1 MDHEN, CDR2 SYDVKM. The CDR3 runs to 16 residues. V lost 5 bases to trimming and J lost 5 bases; unmatched junction nucleotides: 6. The CDR3 here is CASSQTGTSGRETQYF. In DNA form, the CDR3 reads TGTGCCAGCAGTCAAACCGGGACTAGCGGGAGGGAGACCCAGTACTTC.

The chain carries TRBV11-2 and TRBJ2-2; 7 positions match TRBD2. Germline CDR1 reads SGHAT; CDR2 reads FQNNGV. After removal of 8 bases from V and 4 bases from J, the junction contained 10 bases not matched to a gene. CDR3 length: 15 residues. CDR3 nucleotide sequence: TGTGCCAGCTGGGTGGGGGACTATATCACCGGGGAGCTGTTTTTT. Translated, it gives CASWVGDYITGELFF.

This chain connects TRBV6-5 to TRBJ1-5; no clear D. CDR1 and CDR2 from the germline V gene are MNHEY and SVGAGI. Trimming left V 5 bases short and J 9 bases short, with 11 bases between. This CDR3 comprises 12 residues. As DNA, the CDR3 is TGTGCCAGCAGTGCTGGGTTAGGGCCCCAGCATTTT. Translating gives CASSAGLGPQHF.

This chain connects TRBV28 to TRBJ1-5; maybe TRBD1 (6 bases). Trimming stripped 6 bases from V and 7 bases from J, with 13 bases between. There are 13 residues in the CDR3. Germline V gives CDR1 MDHEN, CDR2 SYDVKM. DNA for the CDR3: TGTGCCAGCAGGGGCGGGGGGCGGCAGCCCCAGCATTTT. Translation gives CASRGGGRQPQHF. Using reference TRBV28 and TRBJ1-5 for the parts outside the CDR3, the full variable domain is DVKVTQSSRYLVKRTGEKVFLECVQDMDHENMFWYRQDPGLGLRLIYFSYDVKMKEKGDIPEGYSVSREKKERFSLILESASTNQTSMYLCASRGGGRQPQHFGDGTRLSIL.

This clone was seen more than once but under ten times. CDR3 sequence: CATSRDYTGELFF. In DNA, the CDR3 is TGTGCCACCAGCAGAGATTACACCGGGGAGCTGTTTTTT. J is TRBJ2-2 and V is TRBV15; D ambiguous. The CDR3 loop spans 13 amino acids. Germline CDR1 and CDR2: LNHNV and YYDKDF (reference sequence). With 0 bases removed from V and 3 bases from J, the gap between germline ends came to 2 bases.

V and J are TRBV27 and TRBJ1-5, with TRBD1 identical over 9 bases. This CDR3 spans 16 amino acids. Germline CDR1 and CDR2: MNHEY and SMNVEV (reference sequence). V lost 6 bases, J lost 3 bases, and 9 bases stayed unmatched. CDR3 nucleotide sequence: TGTGCCAGCAGGCAAGACAGGGGGGTAATCAATCAGCCCCAGCATTTT. Translated: CASRQDRGVINQPQHF.

This chain connects TRBV2 to TRBJ1-5; D is ambiguous. CDR3 size: 12 residues. Trimming shortened V by 5 bases and J by 9 bases, and 11 bases separated the two germline ends. Germline assignment: CDR1 SNHLY and CDR2 FYNNEI. The CDR3 nucleotides are TGTGCCAGCAGTATACCCGGGAGGCCCCAGCATTTT. This codes for CASSIPGRPQHF.

The chain carries TRBV9 and TRBJ2-2, with TRBD2 matching 12 bases. Trimming at V came to 3 bases and at J to 3 bases, leaving 15 bases not matched to a gene. Germline values: CDR1 SGDLS, CDR2 YYNGEE. CDR3 length equals 20 residues. The CDR3 reads CASSARTSGDFSAHTGELFF. CDR3 DNA: TGTGCCAGCAGCGCTCGGACTAGCGGGGATTTCTCAGCCCACACCGGGGAGCTGTTTTTT. The whole variable domain, filled in from reference TRBV9 and TRBJ2-2, reads DSGVTQTPKHLITATGQRVTLRCSPRSGDLSVYWYQQSLDQGLQFLIQYYNGEERAKGNILERFSAQQFPDLHSELNLSSLELGDSALYFCASSARTSGDFSAHTGELFFGEGSRLTVL.

This sequence joins TRBV7-9 and TRBJ2-3; possibly TRBD2 for D (5 bases). Trimming shortened V by 4 bases and J by 12 bases, and 11 bases separated the two germline ends. This CDR3 region has 11 residues. Germline CDR1 and CDR2: SEHNR and FQNEAQ (reference sequence). The CDR3 sequence is CASSSIPGQYF. CDR3 coding DNA: TGTGCCAGCAGCTCCATCCCGGGACAGTATTTT.

The V gene is TRBV9, the J gene TRBJ1-2; D remains ambiguous. Trimming shortened V by 4 bases and J by 3 bases, and 13 bases separated the two germline ends. The CDR3 length is 14 residues. Germline V gene lookup returns CDR1 SGDLS and CDR2 YYNGEE. The CDR3 protein is CASSSRIGDYGYTF. DNA of the CDR3: TGTGCCAGCAGCTCCCGCATCGGAGACTATGGCTACACCTTC.

This chain links TRBV4-3 with TRBJ1-1, with a tentative D call TRBD1 (5 bases). Trimming took 1 base from V and 0 from J, leaving 12 bases between them. The CDR3 extends over 16 amino acids. In germline, CDR1 is LGHNA, CDR2 YSLEER. The DNA for the CDR3 is TGCGCCAGCAGCCAAGGGTTGCGGGGACTGAACACTGAAGCTTTCTTT. It specifies CASSQGLRGLNTEAFF.

The rearrangement links TRBV19 to TRBJ1-1, with 7 positions matching TRBD1. Germline V lookup: CDR1 LNHDA, CDR2 SQIVND (reference sequence). The CDR3 extends over 13 amino acids. With V trimmed by 8 bases and J by 11 bases, 14 bases remained unmatched. The CDR3 DNA reads as TGTGCCAGTCGACGCGGCAGGGGGTCCGGGGCTTTCTTT. It encodes CASRRGRGSGAFF.